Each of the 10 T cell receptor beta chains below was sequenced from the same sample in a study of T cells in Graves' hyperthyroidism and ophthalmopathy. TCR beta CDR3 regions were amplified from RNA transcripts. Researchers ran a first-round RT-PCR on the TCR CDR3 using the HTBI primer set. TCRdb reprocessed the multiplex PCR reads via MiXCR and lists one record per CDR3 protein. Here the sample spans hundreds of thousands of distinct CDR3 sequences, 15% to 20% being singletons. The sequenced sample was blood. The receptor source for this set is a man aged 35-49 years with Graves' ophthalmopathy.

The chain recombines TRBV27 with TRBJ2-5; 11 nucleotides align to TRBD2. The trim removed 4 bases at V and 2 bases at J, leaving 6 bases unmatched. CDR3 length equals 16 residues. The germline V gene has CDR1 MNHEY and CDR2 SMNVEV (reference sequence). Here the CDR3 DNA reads TGTGCCAGCAGTTCTGTAGCGGGAGGGCCTCAAGAGACCCAGTACTTC. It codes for CASSSVAGGPQETQYF.

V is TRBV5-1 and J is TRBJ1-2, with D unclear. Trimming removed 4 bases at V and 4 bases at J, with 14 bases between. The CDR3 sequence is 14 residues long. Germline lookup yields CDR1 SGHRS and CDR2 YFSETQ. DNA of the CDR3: TGCGCCAGCAGCGTTAGCTTATTTACCTATGGCTACACCTTC. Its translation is CASSVSLFTYGYTF.

In DNA, the CDR3 is TGCGCCAGCAGCCAAGTGGGCGGGTTGAGCGCGAACACCGGGGAGCTGTTTTTT. This encodes CASSQVGGLSANTGELFF. The chain couples TRBV4-3 to TRBJ2-2, with a possible D match to TRBD2 (5 bases). CDR3 size: 18 residues. The V end was cut by 1 base, the J end by 0 bases, with 15 bases between. The germline CDR1 and CDR2 sequences are LGHNA and YSLEER.

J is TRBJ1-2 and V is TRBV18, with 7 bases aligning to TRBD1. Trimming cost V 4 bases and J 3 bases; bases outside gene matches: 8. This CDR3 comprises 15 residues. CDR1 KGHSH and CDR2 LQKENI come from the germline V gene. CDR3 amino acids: CASSLYDREDYGYTF. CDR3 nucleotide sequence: TGTGCCAGCTCACTTTACGACAGGGAAGACTATGGCTACACCTTC.

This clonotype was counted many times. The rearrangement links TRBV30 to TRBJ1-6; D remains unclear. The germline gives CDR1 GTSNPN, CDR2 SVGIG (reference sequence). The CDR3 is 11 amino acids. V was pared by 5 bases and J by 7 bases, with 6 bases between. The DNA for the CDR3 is TGTGCCTGGGAACTAAATTCACCCCTCCACTTT. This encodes CAWELNSPLHF.

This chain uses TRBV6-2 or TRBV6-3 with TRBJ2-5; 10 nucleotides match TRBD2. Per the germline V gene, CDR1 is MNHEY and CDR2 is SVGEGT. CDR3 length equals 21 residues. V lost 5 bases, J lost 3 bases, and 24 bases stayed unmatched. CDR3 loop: CASSQPAAVLAGEFGEETQYF. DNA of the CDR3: TGTGCCAGCAGTCAACCCGCGGCGGTGCTAGCGGGAGAATTTGGGGAAGAGACCCAGTACTTC.

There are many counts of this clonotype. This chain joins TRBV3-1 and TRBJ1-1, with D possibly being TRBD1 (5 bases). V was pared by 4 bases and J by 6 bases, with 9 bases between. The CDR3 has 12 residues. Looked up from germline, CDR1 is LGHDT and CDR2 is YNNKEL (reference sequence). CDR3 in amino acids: CASSRGAAEAFF. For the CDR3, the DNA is TGTGCCAGCAGCCGTGGGGCAGCTGAAGCTTTCTTT.

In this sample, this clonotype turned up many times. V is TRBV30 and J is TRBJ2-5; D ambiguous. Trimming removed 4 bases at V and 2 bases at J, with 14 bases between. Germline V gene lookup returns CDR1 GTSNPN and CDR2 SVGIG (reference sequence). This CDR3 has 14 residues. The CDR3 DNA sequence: TGTGCCTGGACTAGATGGGCGGTTCAAGAGACCCAGTACTTC. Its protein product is CAWTRWAVQETQYF. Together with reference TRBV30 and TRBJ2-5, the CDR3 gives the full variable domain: SQTIHQWPATLVQPVGSPLSLECTVEGTSNPNLYWYRQAAGRGLQLLFYSVGIGQISSEVPQNLSASRPQDRQFILSSKKLLLSDSGFYLCAWTRWAVQETQYFGPGTRLLVL.

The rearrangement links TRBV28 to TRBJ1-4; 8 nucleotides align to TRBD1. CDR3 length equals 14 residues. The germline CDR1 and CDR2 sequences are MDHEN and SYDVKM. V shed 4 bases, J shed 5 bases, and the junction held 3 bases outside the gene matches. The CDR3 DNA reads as TGTGCCAGCAGTTCGGGACAGGCAAATGAAAAACTGTTTTTT. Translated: CASSSGQANEKLFF.

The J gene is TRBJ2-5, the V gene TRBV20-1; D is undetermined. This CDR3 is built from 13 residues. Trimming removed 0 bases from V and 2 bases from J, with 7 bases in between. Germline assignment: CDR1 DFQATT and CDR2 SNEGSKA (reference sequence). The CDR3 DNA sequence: TGCAGTGCTAGAGATGCAGTACAAGAGACCCAGTACTTC. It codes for CSARDAVQETQYF.